The 20 T cell receptor beta chains below all came from one sample that was sequenced in a study of beta chain features in type 1 diabetes. Every bit of the isolated RNA underwent reverse transcription, so sequencing read expressed TCRB transcripts. Clones were sequenced by immunoSEQ multiplex PCR, and TCRdb holds only the in-frame ones, with some missing. This sample yields hundreds of thousands of clones, of which over 10% are seen a single time; 0.045% to 0.06% belongs to the top ten. Input material: naive CD4+ T cells from blood. The origin of the receptors is a woman younger than 30 in good health.

In its sample, this clone was seen a few times. The rearrangement links TRBV7-6 to TRBJ2-3; TRBD2 matches 10 bases. Germline V CDR1 and CDR2: SGHVS, FNYEAQ. V dropped 5 bases and J dropped 2; count of bases not matched to a gene: 7. This CDR3 contains 16 residues. The CDR3 is CASSPRAGGATDTQYF. CDR3 nucleotides: TGTGCCAGCAGCCCACGAGCGGGAGGGGCCACAGATACGCAGTATTTT.

The CDR3 reads CASSYTWTGEDEQFF. CDR3 nucleotides: TGTGCCAGCAGTTACACATGGACAGGGGAGGATGAGCAGTTCTTC. V and J are TRBV6-6 and TRBJ2-1; 9 positions agree with TRBD1. V dropped 2 bases and J dropped 8; count of bases not matched to a gene: 7. Per the germline V gene, CDR1 is MNHNY and CDR2 is SVGAGI (reference sequence). The CDR3 is 15 residues long.

The table lists this clone with a few counts. The rearrangement links TRBV7-3 to TRBJ2-7; D possibly corresponds to TRBD1 (6 bases). Trimming shortened V by 1 base and J by 4 bases, and 17 bases separated the two germline ends. Germline CDR1 and CDR2: SGHTA and FQGTGA. CDR3 size: 16 residues. The chain's CDR3 is CASSLSGGEVVYEQYF. The DNA for the CDR3 is TGTGCCAGCAGCTTAAGTGGGGGCGAGGTGGTTTACGAGCAGTACTTC.

The chain carries TRBV7-2 and TRBJ1-1; TRBD1 is a possible D gene (5 bases). The CDR3 is 14 amino acids. Trimming took 1 base from V and 1 from J, leaving 7 bases between them. Germline V gene lookup returns CDR1 SGHTA and CDR2 FQGNSA. This chain's CDR3 is CASSLGGANTEAFF. The DNA for the CDR3 is TGTGCCAGCAGCTTAGGTGGGGCGAACACTGAAGCTTTCTTT.

This clone was seen many times. This chain links TRBV30 with TRBJ2-7; the D is unclear. Looked up from germline, CDR1 is GTSNPN and CDR2 is SVGIG (reference sequence). The CDR3 totals 12 residues. With 3 bases removed from V and 5 bases from J, the gap between germline ends came to 11 bases. The CDR3 sequence: CAWSWQVNEQYF. The CDR3 DNA follows: TGTGCCTGGAGCTGGCAGGTGAACGAGCAGTACTTC.

The chain joins TRBV21-1 to TRBJ2-5; TRBD1 is taken as the D call from the table, unchecked against the DNA. TRBV21-1 is shown as a pseudogene. The CDR3 runs 17 residues. CDR3 DNA: TGTGCCAGCAGCAAAGAGGGTCGGGACAGGGCCTGGAAGACCCAGTACTTC. Translation gives CASSKEGRDRAWKTQYF.

This clone was found many times. The V gene is TRBV21-1, the J gene TRBJ2-3; whether TRBD1, the table's D call, matches the DNA was not checked. TRBV21-1 is a listed pseudogene. The CDR3 extends over 16 amino acids. In DNA form, the CDR3 reads TGTGCCAGCAGCCTCCGGCCGGACAGGGGGTCAGATACGCAGTATTTT. Amino acids: CASSLRPDRGSDTQYF.

The V call is TRBV7-8, the J call TRBJ2-7; no clear D. V lost 2 bases to trimming and J lost 5 bases, with 7 bases between them. This CDR3 region has 12 residues. Germline CDR1 reads SGHVS; CDR2 reads FQNEAQ. The CDR3 sequence is CASSLPPNEQYF. The CDR3 DNA sequence: TGTGCCAGCAGCTTACCTCCTAACGAGCAGTACTTC.

In this sample, this clone turned up a few times. V and J are TRBV4-1 and TRBJ2-7; TRBD1 agrees at 9 bases. CDR1 MGHRA and CDR2 YSYEKL come from the germline V gene. The CDR3 covers 16 residues. After removal of 1 base from V and 2 bases from J, the junction contained 6 bases not matched to a gene. CDR3 nucleotides: TGCGCCAGCAGCCAAGGTCGCGGGACAGGGACCTACGAGCAGTACTTC. As protein: CASSQGRGTGTYEQYF.

This rearrangement joins TRBV25-1 to TRBJ1-1; tentative D call: TRBD1 (5 bases). CDR3 length: 10 residues. Germline V gene sequence: CDR1 MGHDK, CDR2 SYGVNS. The V gene lost 8 bases and the J gene lost 10 bases, with 11 bases spanning the gap. Here the CDR3 DNA reads TGTGCCAGCGGCAGGGACGGAGCTTTCTTT. Protein sequence: CASGRDGAFF.

This clone was seen a few times. The sample holds other DNA sequences that translate to the same CDR3. CDR3 DNA: TGTGCCAGCAGCCCCGCCTACGAGCAGTACTTC. It is translated as CASSPAYEQYF. The V call is TRBV7-2, the J call TRBJ2-7; the D is unclear. V lost 5 bases, J lost 2 bases, and 4 bases lay in between. The CDR3 runs 11 residues. Germline V CDR1 and CDR2: SGHTA, FQGNSA.

The gene calls are TRBV4-2 and TRBJ1-6; D unclear. Germline assignment: CDR1 LGHNA and CDR2 YNFKEQ. The CDR3 length is 15 residues. The ends were cut back, 0 bases at V and 10 bases at J, with 13 bases in the middle. CDR3 region: CASSQEMAFGSPLHF. In nucleotides, the CDR3 is TGTGCCAGCAGCCAAGAAATGGCGTTCGGATCACCCCTCCACTTT.

The rearrangement uses TRBV6-5 and TRBJ2-2; D ambiguous. Germline V gene data show CDR1 as MNHEY and CDR2 as SVGAGI. V lost 7 bases to trimming and J lost 5 bases, with 17 bases between them. The CDR3 is 15 residues long. The CDR3 bases are TGTGCCAGCACCCCTTCGAGTAGGCTGACCGGGGAGCTGTTTTTT. It is translated as CASTPSSRLTGELFF.

This chain uses TRBV14 with TRBJ2-2; D is ambiguous. CDR1 is SGHDN and CDR2 is FVKESK in the germline V gene. CDR3 length: 16 residues. V shed 4 bases and J shed 6 bases, with 18 bases lying between them. The CDR3 spells CASSRTISLEAGELFF. The CDR3 nucleotides read TGTGCCAGCAGCCGGACGATCAGCTTAGAGGCCGGGGAGCTGTTTTTT. Full variable domain (rest looked up from reference TRBV14 and TRBJ2-2): EAGVTQFPSHSVIEKGQTVTLRCDPISGHDNLYWYRRVMGKEIKFLLHFVKESKQDESGMPNNRFLAERTGGTYSTLKVQPAELEDSGVYFCASSRTISLEAGELFFGEGSRLTVL.

The sample holds a few counts of this clone. The gene calls are TRBV5-1 and TRBJ2-5, with D possibly called TRBD1 or TRBD2 (5 bases each). CDR1 is SGHRS, CDR2 YFSETQ, per germline. This CDR3 is built from 13 residues. V dropped 8 bases and J dropped 5 bases, with 16 bases sitting between them. CDR3 protein: CASSVGAGETQYF. Here the CDR3 DNA reads TGCGCCAGTTCGGTCGGGGCTGGGGAGACCCAGTACTTC.

The table lists this clone with a few counts. J is TRBJ2-3 and V is TRBV15; no reliable D call. Germline assignment: CDR1 LNHNV and CDR2 YYDKDF (reference sequence). The V end was cut by 4 bases, the J end by 6 bases, with 11 bases between. The CDR3 consists of 13 residues. CDR3 amino acids: CATSIFTGDTQYF. The CDR3 DNA is TGTGCCACCAGCATCTTCACCGGGGATACGCAGTATTTT.

The rearrangement links TRBV5-4 to TRBJ2-7; D may match TRBD1 or TRBD2 (5 bases each). CDR3 length: 14 residues. Trimming left V 3 bases short and J 3 bases short, with 13 bases between. From germline, CDR1 is SGHNT and CDR2 YYREEE (reference sequence). This CDR3 reads CASSSRDGDYEQYV. DNA of the CDR3: TGTGCCAGCAGCTCACGGGACGGGGACTACGAGCAGTACGTC.

V is TRBV28 and J is TRBJ2-5, with a possible D match to TRBD1 (6 bases). Trimming removed 6 bases from V and 3 bases from J, with 17 bases in between. The germline V gene encodes CDR1 MDHEN and CDR2 SYDVKM. This CDR3 region has 15 residues. The CDR3 spells CASRVAGAWKETQYF. The CDR3 DNA reads as TGTGCCAGCAGGGTAGCAGGGGCGTGGAAAGAGACCCAGTACTTC.

This clone turned up a few times. This chain connects TRBV6-6 to TRBJ2-7; possibly TRBD1 or TRBD2 for D (6 bases each). Germline assignment: CDR1 MNHNY and CDR2 SVGAGI (reference sequence). The CDR3 runs to 13 residues. Trimming removed 5 bases from V and 3 bases from J, with 11 bases in between. The CDR3 loop reads CASSLRGDYEQYV. The CDR3 DNA follows: TGTGCCAGCAGTCTGAGGGGGGACTACGAGCAGTACGTC.

This rearrangement joins TRBV29-1 to TRBJ1-1; D is uncertain. V gave up 4 bases and J gave up 3 bases, with 9 bases separating them. Germline V gene sequence: CDR1 SQVTM, CDR2 ANQGSEA. This CDR3 has 12 residues. In DNA form, the CDR3 reads TGCAGCGTTGGGCGGACGGACACTGAAGCTTTCTTT. Amino acid sequence: CSVGRTDTEAFF.